Listed below are T cell receptor beta chains from one sample, sequenced in a study of shared clonotypes between healthy human individuals. The assay was immunoSEQ multiplex PCR, and TCRdb's table has in-frame clones only and misses some. The table has some 500,000 clones, 65% to 80% seen once. Sequencing was carried out using PBMCs. The receptors were gathered from a woman aged 40 to 50 in good health. Some clones in this sample may be carry-over from other donors' samples. Each CDR3 is given with its conserved first and last residue. A D gene is named only where the DNA matches it firmly. Clone size appears in some rows only: once, few, many, or a class for an expanded clone.

v_gene	abundance	d_gene	len	j_gene	CDR3nt	CDR3aa
TRBV18	.	TRBD1	16	TRBJ1-3	TGTGCCAGCTCACCATCCGGACAGGGGACTGGAAACACCATATATTTT	CASSPSGQGTGNTIYF
TRBV5-1	many	.	12	TRBJ1-1	TGCGCCAGCAGCTTGGACGGGGCTGAAGCTTTCTTT	CASSLDGAEAFF
TRBV4-2	.	TRBD2	16	TRBJ2-5	TGTGCCAGCAGCCAGGCGGGACTAGCGGGACGAGAGACCCAGTACTTC	CASSQAGLAGRETQYF
TRBV7-2	many	TRBD1	15	TRBJ1-2	TGTGCCAGCAGCCTCCAGGACAGGGCGCCCTATGGCTACACCTTC	CASSLQDRAPYGYTF
TRBV2	.	TRBD1	15	TRBJ2-3	TGTGCCAGCAGTGCCGGGACAGGGGGCACAGATACGCAGTATTTT	CASSAGTGGTDTQYF
TRBV2	.	TRBD1	15	TRBJ1-6	TGTGCCAGCAGTGAATACGCAGGGGGAGGATCACCCCTCCACTTT	CASSEYAGGGSPLHF
TRBV29-1	.	.	13	TRBJ2-5	TGCAGCGTTCCGGGGCCGGGAAAAGAGACCCAGTACTTC	CSVPGPGKETQYF
TRBV6-5	.	TRBD1	13	TRBJ2-7	TGTGCCAGCAGTTATCCCGGGACAGATGAGCAGTACTTC	CASSYPGTDEQYF
TRBV6-1	.	.	14	TRBJ1-6	TGTGCCAGCAGTGGTCAGATACATAATTCACCCCTCCACTTT	CASSGQIHNSPLHF
TRBV5-1	.	TRBD1	16	TRBJ2-4	TGCGCCAGCAGCTTGGGGAACACAGGGGGTCAGGACATTCAGTACTTC	CASSLGNTGGQDIQYF
TRBV9	.	.	15	TRBJ2-2	TGTGCCAGCAGCGCCGCACTAGCGAACACCGGGGAGCTGTTTTTT	CASSAALANTGELFF
TRBV5-6	.	.	14	TRBJ2-1	TGTGCCAGCAGTTTCGAGACCTTTTACAATGAGCAGTTCTTC	CASSFETFYNEQFF
TRBV19	.	TRBD2	16	TRBJ2-5	TGTGCCAGTAGTTACCAACTAGCGGGAGTCGGAGAGACCCAGTACTTC	CASSYQLAGVGETQYF
TRBV29-1	.	.	14	TRBJ2-3	TGCAGCGTTGATAGTGGCCAGGGGACAGATACGCAGTATTTT	CSVDSGQGTDTQYF
TRBV5-1	once	TRBD1	14	TRBJ2-5	TGCGCCAGCAGCCCTGGACAGGGAGGAGAGACCCAGTACTTC	CASSPGQGGETQYF
TRBV25-1	.	.	14	TRBJ2-1	TGTGCCAGCAGTGGTACCCAGACTACCAATGAGCAGTTCTTC	CASSGTQTTNEQFF
TRBV30	.	.	14	TRBJ2-5	TGTGCCTGGGGAGTGCTAGCGAGACAAGAGACCCAGTACTTC	CAWGVLARQETQYF
TRBV28	.	TRBD1	15	TRBJ1-4	TGTGCCAGCAGTTTGGCTCGGACAGGGAGTGAAAAACTGTTTTTT	CASSLARTGSEKLFF
TRBV9	.	.	13	TRBJ2-1	TGTGCCAGCAGCCCGAGGGACTTCGGTGAGCAGTTCTTC	CASSPRDFGEQFF
TRBV28	many	.	18	TRBJ2-5	TGTGCCAGCAGTTCTTCCCTTTCCGGGACATTCTTACAAGAGACCCAGTACTTC	CASSSSLSGTFLQETQYF
TRBV5-1	.	.	15	TRBJ2-7	TGCGCCAGCAGCCACGTGGAGACAGGAGATTACGAGCAGTACTTC	CASSHVETGDYEQYF
TRBV28	.	TRBD1	14	TRBJ1-5	TGTGCCAGAACCGCGGGGACAGGGGGATTGCCCCAGCATTTT	CARTAGTGGLPQHF
TRBV6-5	.	.	13	TRBJ2-7	TGTGCCAGCACGGTGAAGATTCGGTACGAGCAGTACTTC	CASTVKIRYEQYF
TRBV18	.	TRBD1	17	TRBJ1-2	TGTGCCAGCTCACCACGCGCCGGGACAGGGCAAGGCTATGGCTACACCTTC	CASSPRAGTGQGYGYTF
TRBV11-3	.	TRBD1	15	TRBJ1-1	TGTGCCAGCAGCCAAGGACAGGGGCAGAACACTGAAGCTTTCTTT	CASSQGQGQNTEAFF
TRBV23-1	.	.	12	TRBJ2-1	TGCGCCAGCAGGCCGAGGGGCGATGAGCAGTTCTTC	CASRPRGDEQFF
TRBV4-1	.	TRBD2	16	TRBJ2-1	TGCGCCAGCAGTCAACCGGGACTAGCGCCGTACAATGAGCAGTTCTTC	CASSQPGLAPYNEQFF